This paragraph covers one T cell receptor beta chain sequence. Antigen: not known. In germline, CDR1 is MNHEY, CDR2 SVGAGI. The V and J ends lost 4 bases and 2 bases respectively, with 6 bases between them. This CDR3 has 12 amino acids. The PCR had 60 Vbeta and 13 Jbeta primers. The assay was immunoSEQ multiplex PCR, and TCRdb's table has in-frame clones only and misses some. The profile shows 210,000 or so clones, approximately 87% of them singletons. This specimen comes from a study of cytomegalovirus exposure and HLA in healthy donors. Study overall: Early released data comprised tens of millions of unique TCRs from HLA-typed donors. Study-wide points: With further analysis later on, most CMV-associated TCR beta chains appeared HLA-restricted. Three CMV-associated chains were confirmed in vitro to be specific for CMV antigens. Presence/absence analyses assumed roughly uniform sequencing depth across donors.

The V gene is TRBV6-5, the J gene TRBJ2-7; no definite D call. This sequence originates from a man aged 25-45 years in good health and CMV-seronegative. Sequenced sample: PBMCs. CDR3: CASSSVTYEQYF. The DNA of the CDR3 is TGTGCCAGCAGTTCAGTAACCTACGAGCAGTACTTC.